A selection of T cell receptor beta chains follows, all from one sample in a study of shared clonotypes between healthy human individuals. Measured with immunoSEQ multiplex PCR; TCRdb has only the in-frame clones, and not every one. The sample carries about 2.1 million clones, about 93% recorded once. Sequencing was done on a sample of naive CD8+ T cells from PBMCs. These receptor sequences come from a man between 18 and 29 years old in good health. Some clones in this sample may be carry-over from other donors' samples. Each CDR3 is given with its conserved first and last residue. Each record gives: D gene, V gene, clone size, J gene, CDR3 DNA, CDR3 protein. A D gene is named only where the DNA matches it firmly. Size is stated for part of the rows, as once, few or many counts, or as a class when the clone is expanded.

.	TRBV10-1	few	TRBJ2-2	TGCGCCAGCCGTATCGATACAGAGAACACCGGGGAGCTGTTTTTT	CASRIDTENTGELFF
TRBD1	TRBV7-2	.	TRBJ1-2	TGTGCCAGCAGCCCTGGCCCCGGGACAGGGACTGGCTACACCTTC	CASSPGPGTGTGYTF
TRBD2	TRBV27	once	TRBJ2-7	TGTGCCAGCAGTTTAGAGTGGACTAGCGGGTCCTACGAGCAGTACTTC	CASSLEWTSGSYEQYF
TRBD2	TRBV7-2	.	TRBJ2-1	TGTGCCGGACGATCTAGCGGAACCTACAATGAGCAGTTCTTC	CAGRSSGTYNEQFF
.	TRBV6-1	.	TRBJ2-7	TGTGCCAGCAGTGAAACTAGGGGACGCCTCTCCTACGAGCAGTACTTC	CASSETRGRLSYEQYF
.	TRBV6-6	.	TRBJ2-2	TGTGCCAGCAGTTACCATAATACAGGGAGATCCGGGGAGCTGTTTTTT	CASSYHNTGRSGELFF
.	TRBV7-9	few	TRBJ1-5	TGTGCCAGCAGTAGTTATAGCAATCAGCCCCAGCATTTT	CASSSYSNQPQHF
TRBD1	TRBV19	.	TRBJ2-7	TGTGCCAGTAGTAGCCGGGACAGAGATTTATACGAGCAGTACTTC	CASSSRDRDLYEQYF
.	TRBV2	.	TRBJ2-7	TGTGCCAGCAGTGAAAGCCTAACCTACGAGCAGTACTTC	CASSESLTYEQYF
TRBD1	TRBV27	.	TRBJ1-3	TGTGCCAGCAGTTCAGGGACAGGGGGCTATGGAAACACCATATATTTT	CASSSGTGGYGNTIYF
TRBD2	TRBV27	.	TRBJ2-1	TGTGCCAGCAGTTTAGGTAGCGGGACGTCCCTTTACAATGAGCAGTTCTTC	CASSLGSGTSLYNEQFF
TRBD1	TRBV7-9	.	TRBJ2-1	TGTGCCAGCATGAAGGACAGGGGCTACAATGAGCAGTTCTTC	CASMKDRGYNEQFF
.	TRBV28	.	TRBJ2-7	TGTGCCAGCAGCCTTGCTCTCTACGAGCAGTACTTC	CASSLALYEQYF
.	TRBV10-2	.	TRBJ2-7	TGCGCCAGCAGTGAGTTCGGAGGGGACGAGCAGTACTTC	CASSEFGGDEQYF
TRBD1	TRBV9	.	TRBJ2-3	TGTGCCAGCAGCGTGGGGACAGGGGCGATGGGAACAACGCAGTATTTT	CASSVGTGAMGTTQYF
.	TRBV7-9	once	TRBJ2-1	TGTGCCAGCAGCTACGGGCCAGCGGACTACAATGAGCAGTTCTTC	CASSYGPADYNEQFF
.	TRBV4-2	.	TRBJ1-2	TGTGCCAGCAGCCAGGATACAGCTAACTATGGCTACACCTTC	CASSQDTANYGYTF
.	TRBV29-1	.	TRBJ1-1	TGCAGCGTGGAATCCAACAGGCGAAGTGCACAGGCTTTCTTT	CSVESNRRSAQAFF
.	TRBV30	.	TRBJ1-1	TGTGCCTGGAGTGTAAGGGAGCTAAACACTGAAGCTTTCTTT	CAWSVRELNTEAFF
.	TRBV2	.	TRBJ2-2	TGTGCCAGCATCCTAGCGACCGGGGAGCTGTTTTTT	CASILATGELFF
.	TRBV7-9	once	TRBJ1-2	TGTGCCAGCAGCTTAGTCTACTATGGCTACACCTTC	CASSLVYYGYTF
.	TRBV6-5	.	TRBJ2-7	TGTGCCAGCAGTTACTTCCTAGACAATCCTGCCCGAGAGCAGTACTTC	CASSYFLDNPAREQYF
TRBD1	TRBV28	.	TRBJ2-7	TGTGCCAGCAGTCTAGGGGGCGAGACGAGGGAGCAGTACTTC	CASSLGGETREQYF
TRBD1	TRBV5-1	.	TRBJ2-5	TGCGCCAGCAGCTTTACCCCGGGACAGGAGACGGAGACCCAGTACTTC	CASSFTPGQETETQYF
.	TRBV7-9	.	TRBJ2-4	TGTGCCAGCAGCTGGGCCGCGGGGCTAATTCAGTACTTC	CASSWAAGLIQYF
TRBD2	TRBV27	.	TRBJ2-3	TGTGCCAGCAGTTTATGGGTGACTAGCGTCACAGATACGCAGTATTTT	CASSLWVTSVTDTQYF
TRBD2	TRBV27	.	TRBJ2-2	TGTGCCAGCAGTCCGCCGGGACTAGCGGGAGTGAACACCGGGGAGCTGTTTTTT	CASSPPGLAGVNTGELFF
TRBD1	TRBV28	once	TRBJ1-5	TGTGCCAGCAGTATACCGGGACAGGGACCCTATAGCAATCAGCCCCAGCATTTT	CASSIPGQGPYSNQPQHF
.	TRBV6-5	.	TRBJ1-2	TGTGCCAGCAGCGGGCCTTGGGGCTATGGCTACACCTTC	CASSGPWGYGYTF
TRBD2	TRBV10-2	.	TRBJ2-3	TGCGCCAGCAGGGGGGAGGGGCGAGTAGATACGCAGTATTTT	CASRGEGRVDTQYF
TRBD2	TRBV11-2	.	TRBJ2-1	TGTGCCAGCAGCTTAGGATTGGGCGGGAGATCCTACAATGAGCAGTTCTTC	CASSLGLGGRSYNEQFF
TRBD2	TRBV7-2	.	TRBJ2-1	TGTGCCAGCAGCTTAGAGCGGGAGGGCGTGTACAATGAGCAGTTCTTC	CASSLEREGVYNEQFF
.	TRBV11-2	.	TRBJ2-7	TGTGCCAGCAGCTTAGTAGTCAGGGACTACGAGCAGTACTTC	CASSLVVRDYEQYF
TRBD1	TRBV4-1	.	TRBJ2-7	TGCGCCAGCAGCCAAGAGAGGACAGGGTCGTACGAGCAGTACTTC	CASSQERTGSYEQYF
.	TRBV27	.	TRBJ2-5	TGTGCCAGCAGGGCGTCAGCGGGAGAGACCCAGTACTTC	CASRASAGETQYF
.	TRBV6-5	.	TRBJ2-1	TGTGCCAGCAGTTACAGGATCTACAATGAGCAGTTCTTC	CASSYRIYNEQFF